These T cell receptor beta chains were read from a single sample in a study of cytomegalovirus exposure and HLA in healthy donors. Data came from immunoSEQ multiplex PCR; TCRdb stores just in-frame clones and leaves some out. The repertoire has 120,000 to 150,000 clones, over 60% of them found once; the top ten carry almost 7%. Sequencing used PBMCs. The receptors were gathered from a man aged 40-49 years in good health and CMV-seropositive. CDR3s leave out the opening cysteine and the closing phenylalanine or tryptophan. Each record gives: V gene, J gene, CDR3 protein.

>TRBV7-2|TRBJ2-7
ASSLNRLSYEQY
>TRBV4-2|TRBJ1-2
ASSQDRGTSYGYT
>TRBV6-5|TRBJ1-2
ASKGQGNYGYT
>TRBV11-3|TRBJ2-7
ASSVQGGVEQY
>TRBV28|TRBJ2-1
ASRGRNYNEQF
>TRBV28|TRBJ2-7
ASSLGLAVYEQY
>TRBV6-5|TRBJ1-6
ATRGSSYNSPLH
>TRBV6-5|NA
ASSSLSGTELYEQY
>TRBV11-3|TRBJ2-7
ASSTGTSGPTYEQY
>TRBV6-6|TRBJ1-1
ASSYSPGAEAF
>TRBV4-3|TRBJ2-1
ASSQDGSGGQDEQF
>TRBV28|TRBJ1-2
ASSFPPEGGYGYT
>TRBV2|TRBJ2-2
AITGLATGELF
>TRBV28|TRBJ2-7
ASSFRGHEQY
>TRBV4-3|TRBJ2-7
ASSQEGTSGNSYEQY
>TRBV11-3|TRBJ2-2
ASREGANTGELF
>TRBV6-1|TRBJ1-5
ASSEWAGTQPQH
>TRBV18|TRBJ2-3
ASSPISGLAAPDTQY
>TRBV7-8|TRBJ1-1
ASSLVEGLNTEAF
>TRBV27|TRBJ2-3
ASSSDALIAGGTDTQY
>TRBV27|TRBJ2-1
ASSWGDSYNEQF
>TRBV15|TRBJ2-5
ATSRGREETQY
>TRBV5-1|TRBJ2-1
ASSFSGGGNEQF
>TRBV5-6|TRBJ1-1
ASSFPGNTEAF
>TRBV5-6|TRBJ2-1
ASSWGQSSYNEQF
>TRBV28|TRBJ1-6
ASRPTGANSPLH
>TRBV6-1|TRBJ1-3
ASSEEGKGLDTIY
>TRBV7-9|TRBJ2-3
ASSLDRGVSTDTQY
>TRBV7-9|TRBJ1-4
ASSLGTQGEKLF
>TRBV19|TRBJ1-1
ASSHTGNTEAF
>TRBV5-1|TRBJ2-1
ASSGGLSSYNEQF
>TRBV27|TRBJ2-7
ASSRGTGRVYEQY
>TRBV2|TRBJ2-5
ASSESLAGAKQETQY
>TRBV7-6|TRBJ2-1
ASSPGVISTYNEQF
>TRBV18|TRBJ2-1
ASSPDSPLAGVSEQF
>TRBV6-5|TRBJ1-4
ASSYRGGPAEKLF
>TRBV30|TRBJ2-3
AWSLGGSTDTQY